Below, one T cell receptor beta chain is given with its context. Antigen specificity is unknown. These data originate in a study of identical twins. The study's findings and limits: Models underestimated TCR alpha sharing (out-of-frame) in monozygotic twins. Insertions were reduced in abundant cord blood beta clonotypes but not in memory repertoires.

The CDR3 runs to 13 residues. CDR1 is SQVTM and CDR2 is ANQGSEA in the germline V gene. V lost 8 bases and J 5 bases, leaving 16 bases between the germline ends. TCRdb processed the 5' RACE reads anew with MiXCR; each CDR3 protein has one entry. The sample has fewer than 900,000 distinct CDR3 sequences, about 20% seen once. These records were also assigned to another study, of T cells expressing NK-cell markers. That publication notes: Seven of the eight sequenced donors were classified as HCMV-seropositive, and one was classified as seronegative. NKG2C+ dominant clonotype frequencies in more than 5 donors were roughly 1.0-7.5% of CD8+ T cells.

Material: PBMCs. The sequence was collected from a woman aged 18-35 years in good health. J is TRBJ2-1 and V is TRBV29-1, with D perhaps matching TRBD1 or TRBD2 (6 bases each). The CDR3 nucleotides are TGCAGCTCTCTGGGGGGCGGCCACAATGAGCAGTTCTTC. Translated, it gives CSSLGGGHNEQFF.